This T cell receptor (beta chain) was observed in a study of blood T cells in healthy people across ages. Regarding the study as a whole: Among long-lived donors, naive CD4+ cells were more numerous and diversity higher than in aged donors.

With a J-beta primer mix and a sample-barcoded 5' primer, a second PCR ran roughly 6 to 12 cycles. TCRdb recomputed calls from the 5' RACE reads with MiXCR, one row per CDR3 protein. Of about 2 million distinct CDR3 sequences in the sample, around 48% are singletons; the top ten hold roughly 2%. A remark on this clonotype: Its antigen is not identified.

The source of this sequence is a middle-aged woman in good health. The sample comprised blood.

CDR3 nucleotides: TGTGCCATCAGTGAGTCCGTGCCGGGCCGAAACCCTGAGACCCAGTACTTC. It yields the protein CAISESVPGRNPETQYF. The chain is built from TRBV10-3 and TRBJ2-5; D uncertain. Looked up from germline, CDR1 is ENHRY and CDR2 is SYGVKD. This CDR3 spans 17 amino acids. Trimming shortened V by 0 bases and J by 5 bases, and 19 bases separated the two germline ends.